The next 21 T cell receptor beta chains were all read from a single sample in a study of PD-1 blockade in classical Hodgkin lymphoma. Sequenced by immunoSEQ multiplex PCR; TCRdb stores in-frame clones only, minus some. The data contain approximately 44,000 clones, 60% to 85% of them singletons. Each of the patients experienced relapse following autologous stem cell transplantation, and their brentuximab vedotin exposure differed. This specimen was peripheral blood mononuclear cells (PBMCs), taken at baseline. Every receptor here comes from a human donor with classical Hodgkin lymphoma.

The chain joins TRBV5-1 to TRBJ2-7; 16 bases fit TRBD2. The CDR3 runs to 15 residues. Losses at the gene ends were 2 bases for V and 6 bases for J; bases not matched to a gene: 2. In germline, CDR1 is SGHRS, CDR2 YFSETQ. The DNA for the CDR3 is TGCGCCAGCAGCTTAGGGACTAGCGGGGGGGCCGAGCAGTACTTC. Its protein product is CASSLGTSGGAEQYF.

In its sample, this clone was seen a few times. The CDR3: CASSLMGGPQHF. As DNA, the CDR3 is TGTGCCAGCAGCTTAATGGGAGGACCCCAGCATTTT. The V gene is TRBV7-3, the J gene TRBJ1-5, with unresolved D. Germline lookup yields CDR1 SGHTA and CDR2 FQGTGA. This CDR3 contains 12 residues. V was pared by 1 base and J by 10 bases, with 8 bases between.

V usage is TRBV5-4 and J usage is TRBJ1-4; possible D gene TRBD1, 5 bases. Germline V CDR1 and CDR2: SGHNT, YYREEE (reference sequence). The V end was cut by 0 bases, the J end by 6 bases, with 12 bases between. This CDR3 is built from 15 residues. The CDR3 reads CASSLAGVGDEKLFF. CDR3 in DNA: TGTGCCAGCAGCTTGGCTGGGGTGGGGGATGAAAAACTGTTTTTT.

This rearrangement joins TRBV9 to TRBJ2-3; the D call may be TRBD1 or TRBD2 (5 bases each). Germline CDR1 SGDLS, CDR2 YYNGEE. CDR3 size: 16 residues. The V and J ends lost 0 bases and 2 bases respectively, with 13 bases between them. The CDR3 here is CASSVEGRDLTDTQYF. The CDR3 DNA reads as TGTGCCAGCAGCGTAGAAGGAAGGGACCTCACAGATACGCAGTATTTT.

For this clone: The junction differs from germline at one of its ends, possibly a read error. The chain combines TRBV28 with TRBJ2-1; no definite D call. The length of the CDR3 is 12 residues. Germline V CDR1 and CDR2: MDHEN, SYDVKM. Written as DNA, the CDR3 is TGTGCCAGCAGCCCTACATACATTGAGCAGTTCTTC. Its translation: CASSPTYIEQFF.

V and J are TRBV30 and TRBJ1-3; 10 bases align to TRBD1. CDR1 and CDR2 from the germline V gene are GTSNPN and SVGIG (reference sequence). The CDR3 loop spans 15 amino acids. Trimming cost V 6 bases and J 1 base; bases outside gene matches: 6. This CDR3 is CACRGQGGSGNTIYF. The CDR3 DNA reads as TGTGCCTGTCGCGGACAGGGGGGGTCTGGAAACACCATATATTTT.

This chain connects TRBV19 to TRBJ1-1; 10 nucleotides match TRBD1. J lost 7 bases, V lost 4 bases, and 6 bases had no gene match. The CDR3 is 14 amino acids. Looked up from germline, CDR1 is LNHDA and CDR2 is SQIVND (reference sequence). In DNA, the CDR3 is TGTGCCAGTAGTACGGACAGGGGGGCGGGTGAAGCTTTCTTT. It encodes CASSTDRGAGEAFF.

This clone was picked up one time. This CDR3 is CASSLDRGRREKLFF. DNA of the CDR3: TGCGCCAGCAGCTTGGACAGGGGGCGCCGTGAAAAACTGTTTTTT. V usage is TRBV5-1 and J usage is TRBJ1-4; 9 nucleotides line up with TRBD1. The CDR3 length is 15 residues. Germline V gene data show CDR1 as SGHRS and CDR2 as YFSETQ. V shed 0 bases and J 7 bases; nucleotides not matched to a gene: 4.

The rearrangement uses TRBV6-5 and TRBJ2-1, with D perhaps matching TRBD2 (5 bases). The V gene's germline CDR1 is MNHEY and CDR2 SVGAGI. The CDR3 loop spans 13 amino acids. V was shortened by 0 bases and J by 10 bases, with 10 bases between the two germline ends. CDR3 sequence (DNA): TGTGCCAGCAGTTACTCGGGCAGCGGAGAGCAGTTCTTC. Translation gives CASSYSGSGEQFF.

This clone occurred a few times. The gene calls are TRBV13 and TRBJ1-5; D uncertain. Trimming took 5 bases from V and 6 from J, leaving 8 bases between them. Germline loops: CDR1 PRHDT, CDR2 FYEKMQ (reference sequence). The CDR3 consists of 12 residues. The CDR3 protein is CASSPSGQPQHF. As DNA, the CDR3 is TGTGCCAGCAGCCCGTCAGGTCAGCCCCAGCATTTT. Full variable domain (remainder filled in from reference TRBV13 and TRBJ1-5): AAGVIQSPRHLIKEKRETATLKCYPIPRHDTVYWYQQGPGQDPQFLISFYEKMQSDKGSIPDRFSAQQFSDYHSELNMSSLELGDSALYFCASSPSGQPQHFGDGTRLSIL.

This chain uses TRBV13 with TRBJ2-7; D is unresolved. Germline V gives CDR1 PRHDT, CDR2 FYEKMQ (reference sequence). Between the trimmed V and J ends, which lost 1 base and 0 bases, there was a span of 4 bases. The CDR3 extends over 13 amino acids. The CDR3 region is CASSLAGSYEQYF. Here the CDR3 DNA reads TGTGCCAGCAGCTTAGCAGGCTCCTACGAGCAGTACTTC.

The chain links TRBV5-1 to TRBJ2-5, with a tentative D call TRBD1 (7 bases). V was pared by 0 bases and J by 4 bases, with 10 bases between. The V gene's germline CDR1 is SGHRS and CDR2 YFSETQ. CDR3 length: 14 residues. The CDR3 DNA reads TGCGCCAGCAGCTTGGGACAGGGAGGAGAGACCCAGTACTTC. It translates to CASSLGQGGETQYF.

Concerning this clone itself: One end of the junction varies from germline; a read error may be responsible. The genes are TRBV6-5 and TRBJ1-2; D perhaps matches TRBD1 (5 bases). The CDR3 spans 16 residues. CDR1 is MNHEY, CDR2 SVGAGI, per germline. The CDR3 spells CASSNSRDVSNYGYTF. CDR3 nucleotides: TGTGCCAGCAGTAACTCCCGGGACGTATCTAACTATGGCTACACCTTC.

The chain is built from TRBV30 and TRBJ2-2, with 11 bases matching TRBD2. J lost 6 bases, V lost 4 bases, and 7 bases had no gene match. There are 15 residues in the CDR3. CDR1 is GTSNPN and CDR2 is SVGIG in the germline V gene (reference sequence). For the CDR3, the DNA is TGTGCCTGGAACCCCGGACTAGCGGGTGCCGGGGAGCTGTTTTTT. This gives the protein CAWNPGLAGAGELFF.

The chain uses TRBV7-8 and TRBJ2-7; the match to TRBD1 covers 7 bases. There are 13 residues in the CDR3. The J segment lost 4 bases and the V segment lost 5 bases, leaving 5 bases of the junction unmatched. Germline values: CDR1 SGHVS, CDR2 FQNEAQ. CDR3 DNA: TGTGCCAGCAGCCCGAACAGGGGATACGAGCAGTACTTC. It codes for CASSPNRGYEQYF.

This rearrangement joins TRBV28 to TRBJ2-7; the D gene is possibly TRBD2 (5 bases). From germline, CDR1 is MDHEN and CDR2 SYDVKM. V was clipped by 6 bases and J by 6 bases, with 15 bases between them. This CDR3 is 13 amino acids long. The CDR3 sequence is CASRRLGDPEQYF. CDR3 in DNA: TGTGCCAGCAGGCGCCTCGGGGATCCCGAGCAGTACTTC.

Sample share makes this clone medium-sized. This rearrangement joins TRBV27 to TRBJ1-1, with 11 bases matching TRBD1. The CDR3 runs 15 residues. Trimming cost V 2 bases and J 5 bases; bases outside gene matches: 4. The V gene's germline CDR1 is MNHEY and CDR2 SMNVEV (reference sequence). Here the CDR3 DNA reads TGTGCCAGCAGTTTAACCGGGACAGGGGGGACTGAAGCTTTCTTT. Translating it yields CASSLTGTGGTEAFF.

The chain uses TRBV7-8 and TRBJ1-5; 7 bases map to TRBD1. The CDR3 covers 15 residues. From germline, CDR1 is SGHVS and CDR2 FQNEAQ. Trimming removed 5 bases from V and 7 bases from J; junction bases left unmatched: 11. The CDR3 sequence: CASSGATGKSQPQHF. The CDR3 region has the DNA TGTGCCAGCAGCGGAGCGACAGGGAAGAGCCAGCCCCAGCATTTT.

CDR3 loop: CASSLDWRQGNTEAFF. The DNA of the CDR3 is TGTGCCAGCAGCTTAGATTGGAGACAGGGGAACACTGAAGCTTTCTTT. The chain uses TRBV7-9 and TRBJ1-1, with TRBD1 matching 7 bases. There are 16 residues in the CDR3. Germline assignment: CDR1 SEHNR and CDR2 FQNEAQ (reference sequence). V dropped 1 base and J dropped 1; count of bases not matched to a gene: 6.

This sequence joins TRBV28 and TRBJ2-2; either TRBD1 or TRBD2 may supply D (5 bases each). V gave up 10 bases and J gave up 3 bases, with 27 bases separating them. This CDR3 has 18 amino acids. CDR1 is MDHEN, CDR2 SYDVKM, per germline. The CDR3 loop reads CATTRAAEVWGYTGELFF. CDR3 nucleotide sequence: TGTGCCACCACCCGGGCTGCCGAGGTGTGGGGGTACACCGGGGAGCTGTTTTTT.

The chain uses TRBV19 and TRBJ2-7, with 9 bases aligning to TRBD1. The junction had 6 bases not matched to a gene; V was cut back by 1 base and J by 5 bases. This CDR3 is built from 15 residues. Germline V gene lookup returns CDR1 LNHDA and CDR2 SQIVND (reference sequence). CDR3 nucleotide sequence: TGTGCCAGTAGTATAGTTGGGACAGGGCCAAACGAGCAGTACTTC. Encoded protein: CASSIVGTGPNEQYF. The variable domain in full, completed from reference TRBV19 and TRBJ2-7, reads DGGITQSPKYLFRKEGQNVTLSCEQNLNHDAMYWYRQDPGQGLRLIYYSQIVNDFQKGDIAEGYSVSREKKESFPLTVTSAQKNPTAFYLCASSIVGTGPNEQYFGPGTRLTVT.